This T cell receptor beta chain is drawn from a study of cytomegalovirus exposure and HLA in healthy donors. Study-level results: TCR beta V- and J-gene trimming, according to a later analysis, was linked to a missense DCLRE1C variant. The productive fraction for most TCR beta V segments was about 87% or about 30% in an earlier analysis.

Concerning this clone: Its antigen is not identified. The junction departs from the called germline gene at one end, perhaps through a read error.

PCR employed 60 Vbeta and 13 Jbeta primers. Profiling relied on immunoSEQ multiplex PCR, and the TCRdb table lists in-frame clones only, not all of them. This sample yields 97,000 or so clones, of which around 70% are seen a single time; about 2.5% belongs to the top ten. Germline V gene sequence: CDR1 SEHNR, CDR2 FQNEAQ (reference sequence). The CDR3 has 17 residues. The chain employs TRBV7-9 and TRBJ2-7, with D possibly being TRBD2 (6 bases). Sequenced material: PBMCs. This sequence originates from a man aged 50 to 60 in good health and CMV-seronegative. For the CDR3, the DNA is TGTTCCAGCACCCCGCGGGGACTGCTCGAAAGTGACTACGAGCAGTACTTC. Protein product: CSSTPRGLLESDYEQYF.